This TCR beta chain was captured in a study of cytomegalovirus exposure and HLA in healthy donors. The method was immunoSEQ multiplex PCR; TCRdb's version includes in-frame clones alone and lacks a portion of them. The sample lists 200,000 to 250,000 clones, roughly 84% occurring once. The CDR3 loop spans 14 amino acids. Deletions cut 4 bases from V and 3 bases from J, with 14 bases between. Germline assignment: CDR1 SGHRS and CDR2 YFSETQ. This chain links TRBV5-1 with TRBJ2-7; D possibly uses TRBD1 or TRBD2 (6 bases each). The sample was PBMCs. This receptor was obtained from a woman aged 25-40 years in good health and CMV-seropositive. CDR3 in DNA: TGCGCCAGCAGCCCGCGGGACATTAACTACGAGCAGTACTTC. This translates into CASSPRDINYEQYF.